The entry that follows covers one T cell receptor beta chain sequence. Its antigen is undetermined. For TCRbeta, the library was prepared with unique molecular identifiers. TCRdb re-called the PCR reads with MiXCR, one entry per CDR3 protein. The sample consists of a few hundred thousand distinct CDR3 sequences, 43% of them appearing once. This entry is derived from a study of T-cell reconstitution after alpha-beta-depleted transplantation in children. Findings and caveats of the study: Where alpha-beta T cells came from about two months after transplant was reportedly several hundred expanded graft clones.

V was clipped by 7 bases and J by 4 bases; unmatched bases: 7. The germline V gene has CDR1 SQVTM and CDR2 ANQGSEA. This CDR3 is 13 amino acids long. Sequencing was performed on PBMCs, taken before TCRalphabeta/CD19-depleted stem cell transplant. The chain carries TRBV29-1 and TRBJ2-1, with 7 bases matching TRBD1. This clonotype was obtained from a girl aged 2 to 9 with aplastic anemia, due to receive a stem cell transplant. CDR3 nucleotides: TGCAGCGGACTTCGGGACAGATACAATGAGCAGTTCTTC. Protein: CSGLRDRYNEQFF.